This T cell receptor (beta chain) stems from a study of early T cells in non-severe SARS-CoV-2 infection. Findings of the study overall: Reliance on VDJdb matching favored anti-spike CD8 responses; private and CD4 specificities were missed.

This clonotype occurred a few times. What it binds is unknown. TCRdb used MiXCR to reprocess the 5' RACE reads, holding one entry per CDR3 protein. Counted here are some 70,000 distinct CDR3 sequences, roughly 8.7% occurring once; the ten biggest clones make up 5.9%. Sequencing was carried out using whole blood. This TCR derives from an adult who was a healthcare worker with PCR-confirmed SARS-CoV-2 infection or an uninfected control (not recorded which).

This chain's CDR3 is CASSPYGTVDYEQYF. CDR3 coding DNA: TGTGCCAGCAGCCCTTACGGGACGGTTGACTACGAGCAGTACTTC. The rearrangement uses TRBV7-2 and TRBJ2-7; D possibly uses TRBD1 or TRBD2 (5 bases each). V was shortened by 5 bases and J by 3 bases, with 17 bases between the two germline ends. This CDR3 has 15 amino acids. Germline V gene lookup returns CDR1 SGHTA and CDR2 FQGNSA.